This passage covers 26 T cell receptor beta chains from one sample sequenced in a study of beta chain features in type 1 diabetes. General study findings and limits: Type 1 diabetes patients had TCRB CDR3s that were shorter (moderately but significantly so) in all four CD4+ subsets.

These receptors have no known antigen. Isolated RNA was reverse transcribed in full, so expressed TCRB transcripts were sequenced. The protocol was immunoSEQ multiplex PCR, while the TCRdb copy is restricted to in-frame clones and leaves out a portion. The sample shows 300,000 to 450,000 clones, 10% to 15% of them seen only once. The sample consisted of naive CD4+ T cells from blood. These receptors all stem from a woman aged 18-29 years with type 1 diabetes.

This clone was recorded a few times. The rearrangement uses TRBV2 and TRBJ2-7; D unresolved. Trimming left V 8 bases short and J 0 bases short, with 11 bases between. The CDR3 runs to 13 residues. The germline CDR1 and CDR2 sequences are SNHLY and FYNNEI. In nucleotides, the CDR3 is TGTGCCAGCCAGCCGACTTTCTCCTACGAGCAGTACTTC. Translation gives CASQPTFSYEQYF.

This clone was picked up a small number of times. The chain links TRBV6-5 to TRBJ2-3; a weak D match, TRBD2 (5 bases). The CDR3 extends over 14 amino acids. Trimming removed 8 bases at V and 6 bases at J, with 18 bases between. The germline V gene encodes CDR1 MNHEY and CDR2 SVGAGI. This CDR3 reads CASHPRAVSDTQYF. The CDR3 coding sequence is TGTGCCAGCCATCCGAGAGCGGTGTCGGATACGCAGTATTTT.

This clone was picked up a small number of times. This rearrangement joins TRBV10-3 to TRBJ2-5; tentatively, D is TRBD2 (6 bases). The V gene's germline CDR1 is ENHRY and CDR2 SYGVKD. The CDR3 is 15 residues long. Trimming removed 4 bases at V and 2 bases at J, with 14 bases between. The CDR3 sequence: CAISAGTGLQETQYF. CDR3 nucleotides: TGTGCCATCAGTGCCGGGACTGGCCTTCAAGAGACCCAGTACTTC.

This chain joins TRBV9 and TRBJ2-2, with TRBD2 matching over 7 bases. This CDR3 region has 16 residues. V dropped 3 bases and J dropped 4; count of bases not matched to a gene: 9. Germline V lookup: CDR1 SGDLS, CDR2 YYNGEE. The CDR3 protein is CASSDKREQGTGELFF. The CDR3 nucleotides read TGTGCCAGCAGCGACAAGCGGGAACAAGGCACCGGGGAGCTGTTTTTT.

The table lists this clone with a few counts. V and J are TRBV7-9 and TRBJ1-2; D might be TRBD1 (5 bases). Germline loops: CDR1 SEHNR, CDR2 FQNEAQ (reference sequence). Trimming cost V 0 bases and J 7 bases, with 12 bases left between them. The CDR3 has 14 residues. CDR3 region: CASSLAGPPGGYTF. CDR3 coding DNA: TGTGCCAGCAGCTTAGCGGGGCCGCCTGGTGGCTACACCTTC.

The chain joins TRBV4-2 to TRBJ1-2; D is possibly TRBD1 (5 bases). V shed 4 bases and J shed 2 bases, with 17 bases lying between them. The CDR3 is made up of 16 amino acids. Germline CDR1 is LGHNA and CDR2 is YNFKEQ. The CDR3 DNA follows: TGTGCCAGCAGCCGGGAGGGTTGGGCAGGGAACTATGGCTACACCTTC. Protein sequence: CASSREGWAGNYGYTF.

This chain links TRBV9 with TRBJ2-3; unclear D gene. The CDR3 totals 13 residues. Trimming removed 6 bases from V and 0 bases from J, with 8 bases in between. Per the germline V gene, CDR1 is SGDLS and CDR2 is YYNGEE. The CDR3 nucleotides are TGTGCCAGCAAGGCTAGTAGCACAGATACGCAGTATTTT. Translating gives CASKASSTDTQYF.

This clone was counted a few times. The V gene is TRBV2, the J gene TRBJ1-1; the D gene is possibly TRBD1 (5 bases). CDR3 length: 14 residues. Germline CDR1 reads SNHLY; CDR2 reads FYNNEI. Trimming removed 8 bases from V and 4 bases from J, with 17 bases in between. In nucleotides, the CDR3 is TGTGCCAGCGGGAGGGGTCCCCAGGGCACTGAAGCTTTCTTT. It encodes CASGRGPQGTEAFF.

This clone was picked up a small number of times. The chain has TRBV9 and TRBJ2-7; 8 bases line up with TRBD2. V lost 0 bases and J lost 7; bases outside the gene matches: 6. CDR3 size: 14 residues. The germline CDR1 and CDR2 sequences are SGDLS and YYNGEE. The CDR3 region is CASSVEVAGWEQYF. DNA for the CDR3: TGTGCCAGCAGCGTAGAGGTAGCGGGATGGGAGCAGTACTTC.

In its sample, this clone was seen a few times. The chain has TRBV7-3 and TRBJ2-1; 13 bases match TRBD2. V lost 4 bases and J lost 10; bases outside the gene matches: 7. This CDR3 has 15 residues. Germline-derived CDR1 and CDR2 are SGHTA and FQGTGA. DNA of the CDR3: TGTGCCAGCAGCTCGGGGACTAGCGGGGTACGGGAGCAGTTCTTC. Translating it yields CASSSGTSGVREQFF.

This chain joins TRBV7-2 and TRBJ2-1; 7 bases match TRBD2. CDR1 and CDR2 from the germline V gene are SGHTA and FQGNSA. V gave up 1 base and J gave up 9 bases; unmatched junction bases: 3. The CDR3 runs 13 residues. DNA of the CDR3: TGTGCCAGCAGCTTAGGGCGGGAGAGTGAGCAGTTCTTC. Its translation is CASSLGRESEQFF.

This CDR3 is CASSRDRQETQYF. The CDR3 region has the DNA TGTGCCAGCAGCAGGGACAGGCAAGAGACCCAGTACTTC. The J gene is TRBJ2-5, the V gene TRBV6-4; TRBD1 matches at 8 bases. Germline CDR1 and CDR2: MRHNA and SNTAGT. There are 13 residues in the CDR3. V lost 6 bases to trimming and J lost 2 bases; unmatched junction nucleotides: 2.

A note on this clone: Within the sample, other DNA sequences also encode this same CDR3. This rearrangement joins TRBV7-2 to TRBJ2-3, with TRBD2 identical over 7 bases. V dropped 1 base and J dropped 2; count of bases not matched to a gene: 3. This CDR3 spans 15 amino acids. The germline CDR1 and CDR2 sequences are SGHTA and FQGNSA. The chain's CDR3 is CASSLGGGVTDTQYF. For the CDR3, the DNA is TGTGCCAGCAGCTTAGGGGGAGGGGTCACAGATACGCAGTATTTT.

This sequence joins TRBV7-9 and TRBJ1-6; possible D gene TRBD1, 6 bases. This CDR3 comprises 15 residues. Deletions cut 1 base from V and 10 bases from J, with 14 bases between. Germline assignment: CDR1 SEHNR and CDR2 FQNEAQ (reference sequence). CDR3 DNA sequence: TGTGCCAGCAGCTTAGACCGGGACATCATATCACCCCTCCACTTT. Protein product: CASSLDRDIISPLHF.

V gene TRBV7-9 combines with J gene TRBJ1-1; D uncertain. V lost 7 bases to trimming and J lost 0 bases, with 9 bases between them. This CDR3 is 13 amino acids long. CDR1 and CDR2 from the germline V gene are SEHNR and FQNEAQ (reference sequence). CDR3 in amino acids: CASIAVVNTEAFF. In DNA, the CDR3 is TGTGCCAGCATCGCAGTGGTGAACACTGAAGCTTTCTTT.

This chain joins TRBV5-8 and TRBJ2-5; D is possibly TRBD1 (5 bases). This CDR3 spans 15 amino acids. The V gene lost 4 bases and the J gene lost 4 bases, with 17 bases spanning the gap. Germline CDR1 SGHTS, CDR2 YDEGEE. The chain's CDR3 is CASSGSRGSRETQYF. CDR3 bases: TGTGCCAGCAGCGGCAGTAGGGGAAGTCGAGAGACCCAGTACTTC. Filled out from reference TRBV5-8 and TRBJ2-5, the complete variable domain reads EAGVTQSPTHLIKTRGQQATLRCSPISGHTSVYWYQQALGLGLQFLLWYDEGEERNRGNFPPRFSGRQFPNYSSELNVNALELEDSALYLCASSGSRGSRETQYFGPGTRLLVL.

This clone turned up a few times. The chain couples TRBV28 to TRBJ2-5; 7 positions match TRBD1. V gave up 1 base and J gave up 12 bases; unmatched junction bases: 8. Germline CDR1 reads MDHEN; CDR2 reads SYDVKM. This CDR3 has 13 residues. The CDR3 sequence is CASSLLGRGIEYF. The CDR3 DNA is TGTGCCAGCAGTTTATTGGGCAGGGGGATCGAGTACTTC.

The V call is TRBV9, the J call TRBJ2-2; 11 positions match TRBD2. Per germline, CDR1 SGDLS and CDR2 YYNGEE. Germline trimming cut 3 bases from V and 4 bases from J; bases unmatched to any gene: 2. CDR3 size: 15 residues. The CDR3 loop is CASSGSGRATGELFF. The DNA for the CDR3 is TGTGCCAGCAGCGGTAGCGGGAGGGCCACCGGGGAGCTGTTTTTT.

The CDR3 region has the DNA TGTGCCAGCAGCCGACAGGGATCTTCGGAGACCCAGTACTTC. The encoded protein is CASSRQGSSETQYF. The rearrangement joins TRBV7-2 to TRBJ2-5; 7 bases are shared with TRBD1. The junction had 8 bases not matched to a gene; V was cut back by 5 bases and J by 5 bases. The CDR3 spans 14 residues. Per the germline V gene, CDR1 is SGHTA and CDR2 is FQGNSA. Looking up the rest from reference TRBV7-2 and TRBJ2-5 gives the full variable domain: GAGVSQSPSNKVTEKGKDVELRCDPISGHTALYWYRQSLGQGLEFLIYFQGNSAPDKSGLPSDRFSAERTGGSVSTLTIQRTQQEDSAVYLCASSRQGSSETQYFGPGTRLLVL.

The V call is TRBV19, the J call TRBJ1-2; 8 nucleotides agree with TRBD1. V trimming: 3 bases; J trimming: 5 bases; junction bases outside the gene matches: 11. Germline CDR1 LNHDA, CDR2 SQIVND (reference sequence). The CDR3 extends over 16 amino acids. Here the CDR3 DNA reads TGTGCCAGTAGTATGGACAGGGATGCAGCAAGGTATGGCTACACCTTC. Residues: CASSMDRDAARYGYTF.

This clone occurred a few times. This chain connects TRBV27 to TRBJ2-1, with D tentatively TRBD2 (6 bases). CDR3 length: 13 residues. Looked up from germline, CDR1 is MNHEY and CDR2 is SMNVEV (reference sequence). Trimming took off 7 bases at V and 5 bases at J, with 12 bases between the two ends. Written as DNA, the CDR3 is TGTGCCAGCAAGGGACTGGCCCACAATGAGCAGTTCTTC. This codes for CASKGLAHNEQFF.

This clone came up a few times. In the same sample, other DNA sequences code for this CDR3. V gene TRBV20-1 combines with J gene TRBJ2-3, with D possibly being TRBD1 (6 bases). The ends were cut back, 2 bases at V and 6 bases at J, with 6 bases in the middle. Germline assignment: CDR1 DFQATT and CDR2 SNEGSKA (reference sequence). CDR3 size: 11 residues. The CDR3 DNA sequence: TGCAGTGCTAGAAGGGGGGATACGCAGTATTTT. This sequence encodes CSARRGDTQYF.

In this sample, this clone turned up a few times. The same CDR3 is also encoded by other DNA sequences in this sample. The chain uses TRBV7-3 and TRBJ1-1; D gene unclear. Trimming cost V 1 base and J 4 bases, with 7 bases left between them. The germline CDR1 and CDR2 sequences are SGHTA and FQGTGA. This CDR3 spans 13 amino acids. The CDR3 bases are TGTGCCAGCAGCTTAAATCCGGGCACTGAAGCTTTCTTT. Amino acids: CASSLNPGTEAFF.

This clone showed up just a few times. The gene calls are TRBV4-3 and TRBJ2-4; D uncertain. The CDR3 is 17 residues long. V shed 3 bases and J shed 1 base, with 16 bases lying between them. Per germline, CDR1 LGHNA and CDR2 YSLEER. CDR3 residues: CASSQAWQVVAKNIQYF. The CDR3 DNA is TGCGCCAGCAGCCAGGCTTGGCAGGTGGTGGCCAAAAACATTCAGTACTTC.

In its sample, this clone was seen a few times. The chain links TRBV10-3 to TRBJ2-3; tentatively, D is TRBD1 (6 bases). Looked up from germline, CDR1 is ENHRY and CDR2 is SYGVKD. The CDR3 has 15 amino acids. Trimming shortened V by 2 bases and J by 0 bases, and 9 bases separated the two germline ends. CDR3: CAISEPGESTDTQYF. For the CDR3, the DNA is TGTGCCATCAGTGAGCCAGGGGAAAGCACAGATACGCAGTATTTT.

The chain combines TRBV18 with TRBJ2-7; possible D gene TRBD1, 6 bases. Trimming took 0 bases from V and 0 from J, leaving 9 bases between them. From germline, CDR1 is KGHSH and CDR2 LQKENI. The CDR3 extends over 15 amino acids. CDR3: CASSPPGTPSYEQYF. Written as DNA, the CDR3 is TGTGCCAGCTCACCACCGGGGACACCCTCCTACGAGCAGTACTTC.